This TCR beta chain was observed in a study of OX40 agonist ivuxolimab in advanced cancers. The CDR3 extends over 18 amino acids. Trimming cost V 4 bases and J 2 bases; bases outside gene matches: 10. CDR1 is SGHRS, CDR2 YFSETQ, per germline. Sequencing used immunoSEQ multiplex PCR; TCRdb keeps in-frame clones, though not all of them. The table has approximately 45,000 clones, around 94% seen once. The TCR comes from an adult with an advanced solid tumor such as melanoma, head and neck, liver or kidney cancer. Sequenced material: CD4+ or CD8+ T cells sorted from blood, taken in a trial of the OX40 agonist ivuxolimab. J is TRBJ2-1 and V is TRBV5-1; 12 bases map to TRBD2. This CDR3 is CASSPTSGSVYPYNEQFF. In DNA, the CDR3 is TGCGCCAGCAGCCCGACTAGCGGGAGCGTGTATCCCTACAATGAGCAGTTCTTC.